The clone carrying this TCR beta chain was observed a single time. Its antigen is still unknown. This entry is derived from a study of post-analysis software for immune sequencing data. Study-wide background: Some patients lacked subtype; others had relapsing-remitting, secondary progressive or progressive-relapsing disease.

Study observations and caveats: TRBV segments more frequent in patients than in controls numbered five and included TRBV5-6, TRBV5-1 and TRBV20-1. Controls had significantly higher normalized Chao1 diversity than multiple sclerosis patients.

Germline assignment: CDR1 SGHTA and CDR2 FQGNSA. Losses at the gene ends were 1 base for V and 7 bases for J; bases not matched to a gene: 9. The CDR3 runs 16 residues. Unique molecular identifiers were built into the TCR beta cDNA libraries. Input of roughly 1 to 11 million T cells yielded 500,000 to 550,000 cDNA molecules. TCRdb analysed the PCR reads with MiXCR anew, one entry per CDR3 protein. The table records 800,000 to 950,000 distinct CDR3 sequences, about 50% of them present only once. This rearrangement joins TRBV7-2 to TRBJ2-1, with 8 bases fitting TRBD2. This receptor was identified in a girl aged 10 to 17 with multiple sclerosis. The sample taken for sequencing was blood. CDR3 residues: CASSLGFRGGRNEQFF. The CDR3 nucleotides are TGTGCCAGCAGCTTAGGGTTCCGGGGGGGCCGTAATGAGCAGTTCTTC. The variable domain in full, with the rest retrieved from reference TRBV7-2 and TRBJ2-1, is GAGVSQSPSNKVTEKGKDVELRCDPISGHTALYWYRQSLGQGLEFLIYFQGNSAPDKSGLPSDRFSAERTGGSVSTLTIQRTQQEDSAVYLCASSLGFRGGRNEQFFGPGTRLTVL.